This passage covers 21 T cell receptor beta chains from one sample sequenced in a study of blood T cell repertoires in COVID-19. TCRdb's table, derived via immunoSEQ multiplex PCR, lists solely in-frame clones and lacks some. The sample includes about 210,000 clones, around four fifths of them seen just once. Sequencing was done on a sample of peripheral blood. These TCRs come from a woman in her 70s with COVID-19, enrolled during active disease.

This clone was detected once. The chain couples TRBV7-9 to TRBJ1-2; a possible D gene is TRBD1 (6 bases). Between the trimmed V and J ends, which lost 5 bases and 11 bases, there was a span of 12 bases. Germline V gives CDR1 SEHNR, CDR2 FQNEAQ (reference sequence). The CDR3 covers 11 residues. The CDR3 here is CASSRDTRYTF. The CDR3 DNA sequence: TGTGCCAGCAGCCGGGACACTAGATACACCTTC.

This clone showed up just a few times. V and J are TRBV7-9 and TRBJ1-6, with 10 bases lining up with TRBD1. Germline V CDR1 and CDR2: SEHNR, FQNEAQ (reference sequence). The CDR3 contains 15 residues. The J segment lost 9 bases and the V segment lost 5 bases, leaving 7 bases of the junction unmatched. The CDR3 bases are TGTGCCAGCAGCGTGGGACAGGGGAATCCTTCACCCCTCCACTTT. It translates to CASSVGQGNPSPLHF. Full variable domain (rest looked up from reference TRBV7-9 and TRBJ1-6): DTGVSQNPRHKITKRGQNVTFRCDPISEHNRLYWYRQTLGQGPEFLTYFQNEAQLEKSRLLSDRFSAERPKGSFSTLEIQRTEQGDSAMYLCASSVGQGNPSPLHFGNGTRLTVT.

This clone was seen only a few times. The V and J genes are TRBV30 and TRBJ2-7; TRBD1 matches at 8 bases. In germline, CDR1 is GTSNPN, CDR2 SVGIG (reference sequence). This CDR3 has 13 amino acids. V shed 5 bases and J 3 bases; nucleotides not matched to a gene: 6. Written as DNA, the CDR3 is TGTGCCTGGCGGACAGGGAACCTCTACGAGCAGTACTTC. Its translation: CAWRTGNLYEQYF.

This rearrangement joins TRBV28 to TRBJ1-2, with 9 bases identical to TRBD1. In germline, CDR1 is MDHEN, CDR2 SYDVKM. The CDR3 is made up of 16 amino acids. J was trimmed by 4 bases and V by 7 bases; bases with no gene match: 13. CDR3 protein: CASTPGGTGITYGYTF. The CDR3 nucleotides are TGTGCCAGCACCCCGGGGGGGACAGGGATCACCTATGGCTACACCTTC.

This chain links TRBV6-5 with TRBJ1-2, with unresolved D. V was pared by 8 bases and J by 2 bases, with 18 bases between. Germline CDR1 MNHEY, CDR2 SVGAGI. The CDR3 totals 15 residues. This chain's CDR3 is CASVLDPGLNYGYTF. CDR3 coding DNA: TGTGCCAGCGTACTCGACCCAGGCCTGAACTATGGCTACACCTTC.

The V and J genes are TRBV19 and TRBJ1-5; tentatively, D is TRBD1 (5 bases). The germline gives CDR1 LNHDA, CDR2 SQIVND (reference sequence). V shed 2 bases and J shed 2 bases, with 7 bases lying between them. The CDR3 runs 14 residues. CDR3 in DNA: TGTGCCAGTAGTATACAACAGGGCAATCAGCCCCAGCATTTT. This translates into CASSIQQGNQPQHF.

The J gene is TRBJ2-7, the V gene TRBV5-4; 9 bases are shared with TRBD1. This CDR3 has 14 residues. Germline V gene lookup returns CDR1 SGHNT and CDR2 YYREEE (reference sequence). The ends lost 0 bases at V and 6 bases at J; junction bases unmatched: 4. This CDR3 reads CASSLAGQGTEQYF. CDR3 in DNA: TGTGCCAGCAGCTTGGCAGGACAGGGGACCGAGCAGTACTTC. Variable domain in full (rest from reference TRBV5-4 and TRBJ2-7): ETGVTQSPTHLIKTRGQQVTLRCSSQSGHNTVSWYQQALGQGPQFIFQYYREEENGRGNFPPRFSGLQFPNYSSELNVNALELDDSALYLCASSLAGQGTEQYFGPGTRLTVT.

The chain is built from TRBV6-6 and TRBJ1-1; D might be TRBD1 (5 bases). V was shortened by 8 bases and J by 1 base, with 14 bases between the two germline ends. Germline V CDR1 and CDR2: MNHNY, SVGAGI (reference sequence). The CDR3 spans 14 residues. Written as DNA, the CDR3 is TGTGCCAGCGTCTCAACCACAGGGAACACTGAAGCTTTCTTT. Residues: CASVSTTGNTEAFF.

V gene TRBV28 combines with J gene TRBJ2-7; 7 bases agree with TRBD1. CDR3 length equals 15 residues. Germline loops: CDR1 MDHEN, CDR2 SYDVKM. The V segment lost 7 bases and the J segment 2 bases; nucleotides outside the gene matches: 11. As DNA, the CDR3 is TGTGCCAGCAACCCAAACAGGGGATTTCCCTACGAGCAGTACTTC. Encoded protein: CASNPNRGFPYEQYF.

The chain employs TRBV30 and TRBJ1-1, with TRBD1 identical over 7 bases. The J segment lost 5 bases and the V segment lost 5 bases, leaving 8 bases of the junction unmatched. The CDR3 covers 13 residues. CDR1 and CDR2 (germline): GTSNPN, SVGIG (reference sequence). CDR3 DNA: TGTGCCTGGTGTCGACAGGGCGTTACTGAAGCTTTCTTT. Residues: CAWCRQGVTEAFF.

The V call is TRBV25-1, the J call TRBJ2-2, with 10 positions matching TRBD2. Germline assignment: CDR1 MGHDK and CDR2 SYGVNS. Losses at the gene ends were 6 bases for V and 6 bases for J; bases not matched to a gene: 7. The CDR3 is 15 residues long. The CDR3 spells CASSPSGRASGELFF. The CDR3 DNA follows: TGTGCCAGCAGCCCAAGCGGGAGGGCCTCCGGGGAGCTGTTTTTT. Full variable domain (rest looked up from reference TRBV25-1 and TRBJ2-2): EADIYQTPRYLVIGTGKKITLECSQTMGHDKMYWYQQDPGMELHLIHYSYGVNSTEKGDLSSESTVSRIRTEHFPLTLESARPSHTSQYLCASSPSGRASGELFFGEGSRLTVL.

The chain joins TRBV3-1 (or the pseudogene TRBV3-2) to TRBJ2-1; tentatively, D is TRBD1 (5 bases). Trimming removed 6 bases from V and 8 bases from J, with 11 bases in between. The CDR3 has 12 amino acids. The germline gives CDR1 LGHDT, CDR2 YNNKEL (reference sequence). The CDR3 region has the DNA TGTGCCAGCAGACAGGACGTCCATGAGCAGTTCTTC. Residues: CASRQDVHEQFF.

This chain uses TRBV19 with TRBJ2-1, with 8 bases lining up with TRBD2. The CDR3 runs 15 residues. Germline V gives CDR1 LNHDA, CDR2 SQIVND (reference sequence). Trimming took 3 bases from V and 4 from J; bases not matched to a gene: 5. CDR3 protein: CASSMTSGGYNEQFF. CDR3 sequence (DNA): TGTGCCAGTAGTATGACAAGCGGGGGTTACAATGAGCAGTTCTTC. The full variable domain, completed using reference TRBV19 and TRBJ2-1, is DGGITQSPKYLFRKEGQNVTLSCEQNLNHDAMYWYRQDPGQGLRLIYYSQIVNDFQKGDIAEGYSVSREKKESFPLTVTSAQKNPTAFYLCASSMTSGGYNEQFFGPGTRLTVL.

The chain employs TRBV29-1 and TRBJ1-2; no reliable D call. CDR3 size: 12 residues. The germline gives CDR1 SQVTM, CDR2 ANQGSEA. V was trimmed by 4 bases and J by 4 bases, leaving 10 bases between them. This chain's CDR3 is CSVVVRIYGYTF. The CDR3, as DNA: TGCAGCGTTGTGGTCAGGATCTATGGCTACACCTTC.

The CDR3 protein is CASSPHNQVVQYF. CDR3 DNA: TGTGCCAGCAGCCCGCACAATCAAGTTGTACAGTACTTC. The chain has TRBV14 and TRBJ2-7; unclear D gene. This CDR3 has 13 amino acids. Per the germline V gene, CDR1 is SGHDN and CDR2 is FVKESK. V lost 4 bases, J lost 10 bases, and 17 bases lay in between.

This clone was seen a single time. This chain uses TRBV7-3 with TRBJ2-3; TRBD2 might be the D (6 bases). V was cut by 5 bases and J by 6 bases, with 24 bases left in between. Per germline, CDR1 SGHTA and CDR2 FQGTGA. The CDR3 sequence is 17 residues long. CDR3 coding DNA: TGTGCCAGCAGCCTCAAGGGTCCCGTAGCGGACCTGGATACGCAGTATTTT. This gives the protein CASSLKGPVADLDTQYF.

This rearrangement joins TRBV4-2 to TRBJ1-3; D is ambiguous. CDR3 size: 15 residues. Germline CDR1 reads LGHNA; CDR2 reads YNFKEQ. Trimming removed 0 bases from V and 4 bases from J, with 10 bases in between. The DNA of the CDR3 is TGTGCCAGCAGCCAAGATGGAACAGTGGGAAACACCATATATTTT. This sequence encodes CASSQDGTVGNTIYF.

The rearrangement links TRBV27 to TRBJ1-1; D uncertain. CDR3 length: 13 amino acids. The germline V gene has CDR1 MNHEY and CDR2 SMNVEV (reference sequence). V lost 2 bases to trimming and J lost 9 bases, with 13 bases between them. As DNA, the CDR3 is TGTGCCAGCAGTTTAAATCGTGGGCAGAAAGCTTTCTTT. It codes for CASSLNRGQKAFF.

The rearrangement links TRBV5-5 to TRBJ1-5; 8 bases align to TRBD1. Germline V gene data show CDR1 as SGHKS and CDR2 as YYEKEE (reference sequence). Trimming removed 4 bases from V and 4 bases from J; junction bases left unmatched: 7. The CDR3 runs 15 residues. CDR3 nucleotides: TGTGCCAGCAGCCCCGGACAGGGAGGAAATCAGCCCCAGCATTTT. Protein product: CASSPGQGGNQPQHF.

This rearrangement joins TRBV20-1 to TRBJ2-3, with D possibly being TRBD2 (7 bases). This CDR3 has 15 amino acids. Germline lookup yields CDR1 DFQATT and CDR2 SNEGSKA (reference sequence). The V end was cut by 3 bases, the J end by 6 bases, with 19 bases between. This chain's CDR3 is CSASYQGRAGDTQYF. Written as DNA, the CDR3 is TGCAGTGCTAGTTATCAGGGGAGGGCCGGGGATACGCAGTATTTT.

This clone was recorded once. The CDR3 loop reads CASSPPGQWNTIYF. In DNA form, the CDR3 reads TGTGCCAGCTCACCACCGGGCCAATGGAACACCATATATTTT. This rearrangement joins TRBV18 to TRBJ1-3; no reliable D call. The germline V and J ends were trimmed by 0 bases and 7 bases, with 10 bases remaining between them. The CDR3 sequence is 14 residues long. CDR1 KGHSH and CDR2 LQKENI come from the germline V gene.